These T cell receptor beta chains were read from a single sample in a study of blood T cell repertoires in COVID-19. Assay: immunoSEQ multiplex PCR; the TCRdb copy retains only in-frame clones and omits some. The data hold approximately 79,000 clones, with around 83% observed a single time. Sequenced: peripheral blood. These receptors originate from a woman between 50 and 59 years old with acute or convalescent COVID-19. The CDR3 runs from the conserved cysteine through the conserved F or W. Fields, in order: D gene, J gene, clone size, V gene, CDR3 DNA, CDR3 protein. The D gene is left open where the match is weak. For some rows the clone size is stated as once, few or many, or as a class when expanded; others skip it.

d_gene: -; j_gene: TRBJ2-7; abundance: -; v_gene: TRBV7-2; CDR3nt: TGTGCCAGCAGCTTAGGTCGCGGGACCGTTACCTACGAGCAGTACTTC; CDR3aa: CASSLGRGTVTYEQYF
d_gene: TRBD2; j_gene: TRBJ2-2; abundance: few; v_gene: TRBV7-3; CDR3nt: TGTGCCAGCAGCTCTCGACTAGCGACTAACACCGGGGAGCTGTTTTTT; CDR3aa: CASSSRLATNTGELFF
d_gene: TRBD1; j_gene: TRBJ1-6; abundance: few; v_gene: TRBV6-6; CDR3nt: TGTGCCAGCAGGCCGGAGACAGGGGTTAGCTCACCCCTCCACTTT; CDR3aa: CASRPETGVSSPLHF
d_gene: -; j_gene: TRBJ2-3; abundance: -; v_gene: TRBV14; CDR3nt: TGTGCCAGCAGCCAAGAAGGTGCGGGGAGAGTCACAGATACGCAGTATTTT; CDR3aa: CASSQEGAGRVTDTQYF
d_gene: -; j_gene: TRBJ1-4; abundance: -; v_gene: TRBV5-1; CDR3nt: TGCGCCAGCAGCCTTACAGAGAATGAAAAACTGTTTTTT; CDR3aa: CASSLTENEKLFF
d_gene: TRBD1; j_gene: TRBJ2-7; abundance: once; v_gene: TRBV7-8; CDR3nt: TGTGCCAGCAGCTTAGCCAGGGGGCCTTTTCGCGAGCAGTACTTC; CDR3aa: CASSLARGPFREQYF
d_gene: -; j_gene: TRBJ2-7; abundance: -; v_gene: TRBV18; CDR3nt: TGTGCCAGCTCACCAAAGGAGAGCTCCTACGAGCAGTACTTC; CDR3aa: CASSPKESSYEQYF
d_gene: -; j_gene: TRBJ1-1; abundance: -; v_gene: TRBV4-1; CDR3nt: TGCGCCAGCAGCACCTATCAGGGTACGCACACTGAAGCTTTCTTT; CDR3aa: CASSTYQGTHTEAFF
d_gene: TRBD2; j_gene: TRBJ2-7; abundance: -; v_gene: TRBV5-1; CDR3nt: TGCGCCAGCAATCCCTCCGCGGGAGGCCTCATGGAGCAGTACTTC; CDR3aa: CASNPSAGGLMEQYF
d_gene: -; j_gene: TRBJ1-1; abundance: -; v_gene: TRBV4-1; CDR3nt: TGCGCCAGCAGCCAAGATACACCTAACACTGAAGCTTTCTTT; CDR3aa: CASSQDTPNTEAFF
d_gene: TRBD1; j_gene: TRBJ1-3; abundance: -; v_gene: TRBV19; CDR3nt: TGTGCCAGTAGTAGGCAGGGACAGTTCTCTGGAAACACCATATATTTT; CDR3aa: CASSRQGQFSGNTIYF
d_gene: -; j_gene: TRBJ1-2; abundance: once; v_gene: TRBV12-3/TRBV12-4; CDR3nt: TGTGCCAGCCGCCAGGACTATGGCTACACCTTC; CDR3aa: CASRQDYGYTF
d_gene: TRBD1; j_gene: TRBJ2-7; abundance: few; v_gene: TRBV3-1/TRBV3-2; CDR3nt: TGTGCCAGCAGCCGGACAGGGACCTACGAGCAGTACTTC; CDR3aa: CASSRTGTYEQYF
d_gene: -; j_gene: TRBJ2-7; abundance: few; v_gene: TRBV4-1; CDR3nt: TGCGCCAGCAGCCAAGGTTCAGGAGGGATCATCGAGCAGTACTTC; CDR3aa: CASSQGSGGIIEQYF
d_gene: TRBD1; j_gene: TRBJ2-7; abundance: -; v_gene: TRBV11-2; CDR3nt: TGTGCCAGCAGCTTCCGATCTCCCGGGACAGTCAAAGGCTACGAGCAGTACTTC; CDR3aa: CASSFRSPGTVKGYEQYF
d_gene: TRBD2; j_gene: TRBJ2-4; abundance: -; v_gene: TRBV6-2/TRBV6-3; CDR3nt: TGTGCCAGCAGCCCCGGGACTAGTATCACCAAAAACATTCAGTACTTC; CDR3aa: CASSPGTSITKNIQYF
d_gene: -; j_gene: TRBJ1-1; abundance: -; v_gene: TRBV11-3; CDR3nt: TGTGCCAGCAGCTCCAACCCGGGCACTGAAGCTTTCTTT; CDR3aa: CASSSNPGTEAFF
d_gene: -; j_gene: TRBJ2-5; abundance: -; v_gene: TRBV5-1; CDR3nt: TGCGCCAGCAGCTTGGAGGGGGGGCAGAGAGAGACCCAGTACTTC; CDR3aa: CASSLEGGQRETQYF
d_gene: TRBD1; j_gene: TRBJ1-1; abundance: -; v_gene: TRBV6-6; CDR3nt: TGTGCCAGCAGTTACTCCCGGACAGGGATGGAAGCTTTCTTT; CDR3aa: CASSYSRTGMEAFF
d_gene: -; j_gene: TRBJ2-2; abundance: -; v_gene: TRBV5-4; CDR3nt: TGTGCCAGCACCGGGACTTCGAACACCGGGGAGCTGTTTTTT; CDR3aa: CASTGTSNTGELFF
d_gene: TRBD2; j_gene: TRBJ2-1; abundance: -; v_gene: TRBV2; CDR3nt: TGTGCCAGCACCAGGACTAGCTTGGGGGCCAATGAGCAGTTCTTC; CDR3aa: CASTRTSLGANEQFF
d_gene: TRBD1; j_gene: TRBJ2-6; abundance: -; v_gene: TRBV19; CDR3nt: TGTGCCAGTAGTATGGACAGGGGGCCTGGGGCCAACGTCCTGACTTTC; CDR3aa: CASSMDRGPGANVLTF
d_gene: -; j_gene: TRBJ1-2; abundance: -; v_gene: TRBV7-3; CDR3nt: TGTGCCAGCAGCTTAAGAGGGCAGCGTGATGATGGCTACACCTTC; CDR3aa: CASSLRGQRDDGYTF
d_gene: TRBD1; j_gene: TRBJ2-7; abundance: few; v_gene: TRBV4-2; CDR3nt: TGTGCCAGCAGCCAAGCCTGGGGACAGGGGGCCTACGAGCAGTACTTC; CDR3aa: CASSQAWGQGAYEQYF
d_gene: -; j_gene: TRBJ1-1; abundance: -; v_gene: TRBV6-5; CDR3nt: TGTGCCAGCAGTTACAGGGGAAGGAACACTGAAGCTTTCTTT; CDR3aa: CASSYRGRNTEAFF
d_gene: -; j_gene: TRBJ2-3; abundance: -; v_gene: TRBV19; CDR3nt: TGTGCCAGTAGTATGAGGGGGGGTGGAAACACAGATACGCAGTATTTT; CDR3aa: CASSMRGGGNTDTQYF
d_gene: TRBD1; j_gene: TRBJ1-2; abundance: -; v_gene: TRBV9; CDR3nt: TGTGCCAGCAGCGTAGATACAGGGGCTGGCTACACCTTC; CDR3aa: CASSVDTGAGYTF
d_gene: -; j_gene: TRBJ2-5; abundance: once; v_gene: TRBV6-2/TRBV6-3; CDR3nt: TGTGCCAGCAGTTACTCGGAGGGTTTGGGGACCCAGTACTTC; CDR3aa: CASSYSEGLGTQYF
d_gene: TRBD1; j_gene: TRBJ1-6; abundance: -; v_gene: TRBV12-3/TRBV12-4; CDR3nt: TGTGCCAGCAGTTCCGGACAGGGAACACCCCTCCACTTT; CDR3aa: CASSSGQGTPLHF
d_gene: TRBD1; j_gene: TRBJ2-2; abundance: -; v_gene: TRBV5-1; CDR3nt: TGCGCCAGCAGCCCCACAGGGGGAATTCTTTTAGCCGGGGAGCTGTTTTTT; CDR3aa: CASSPTGGILLAGELFF
d_gene: -; j_gene: TRBJ2-3; abundance: -; v_gene: TRBV4-1; CDR3nt: TGCGCCAGCAGCCAAGTTTTTCTGACGGCGGTAAGCACAGATACGCAGTATTTT; CDR3aa: CASSQVFLTAVSTDTQYF
d_gene: TRBD1; j_gene: TRBJ2-1; abundance: -; v_gene: TRBV5-4; CDR3nt: TGTGCCACCAGAAGACCCACAGGGGCCGGCTCCTACAATGAGCAGTTCTTC; CDR3aa: CATRRPTGAGSYNEQFF
d_gene: TRBD1; j_gene: TRBJ1-5; abundance: -; v_gene: TRBV19; CDR3nt: TGTGCCAGTAGTATACAGGGGGCGGGTAGCAATCAGCCCCAGCATTTT; CDR3aa: CASSIQGAGSNQPQHF
d_gene: TRBD2; j_gene: TRBJ2-1; abundance: -; v_gene: TRBV29-1; CDR3nt: TGCAGCGTTGAAGGCGGGAGGGCCGTAGATGAGCAGTTCTTC; CDR3aa: CSVEGGRAVDEQFF
d_gene: TRBD2; j_gene: TRBJ2-7; abundance: -; v_gene: TRBV6-5; CDR3nt: TGTGCCAGCAAGGCTGGACTAGCGAGCTACGAGCAGTACTTC; CDR3aa: CASKAGLASYEQYF
d_gene: -; j_gene: TRBJ2-4; abundance: -; v_gene: TRBV7-9; CDR3nt: TGTGCCAGCAGCACGTACAGAGCCAAAAACATTCAGTACTTC; CDR3aa: CASSTYRAKNIQYF
d_gene: -; j_gene: TRBJ2-7; abundance: once; v_gene: TRBV5-5; CDR3nt: TGTGCCAGCAGCCATCGTATTCGGGGCTACGAGCAGTACTTC; CDR3aa: CASSHRIRGYEQYF
d_gene: TRBD2; j_gene: TRBJ2-4; abundance: -; v_gene: TRBV5-1; CDR3nt: TGCGCCAGCAGCTTGGTCCCTAGCGGCCTAAACATTCAGTACTTC; CDR3aa: CASSLVPSGLNIQYF
d_gene: -; j_gene: TRBJ2-3; abundance: -; v_gene: TRBV5-1; CDR3nt: TGCGCCAGCAGCTTCCGTTGGGGTGGTAGCGAGCCTCAGTATTTT; CDR3aa: CASSFRWGGSEPQYF
d_gene: TRBD2; j_gene: TRBJ2-3; abundance: -; v_gene: TRBV5-6; CDR3nt: TGTGCCAGCAGCTTGCTACCTGAGACTAGCATTAGAGGTGATACGCAGTATTTT; CDR3aa: CASSLLPETSIRGDTQYF
d_gene: TRBD1; j_gene: TRBJ1-6; abundance: once; v_gene: TRBV27; CDR3nt: TGTGCCAGCAGTACCAGGACAGGCCACTTCAATTCACCCCTCCACTTT; CDR3aa: CASSTRTGHFNSPLHF